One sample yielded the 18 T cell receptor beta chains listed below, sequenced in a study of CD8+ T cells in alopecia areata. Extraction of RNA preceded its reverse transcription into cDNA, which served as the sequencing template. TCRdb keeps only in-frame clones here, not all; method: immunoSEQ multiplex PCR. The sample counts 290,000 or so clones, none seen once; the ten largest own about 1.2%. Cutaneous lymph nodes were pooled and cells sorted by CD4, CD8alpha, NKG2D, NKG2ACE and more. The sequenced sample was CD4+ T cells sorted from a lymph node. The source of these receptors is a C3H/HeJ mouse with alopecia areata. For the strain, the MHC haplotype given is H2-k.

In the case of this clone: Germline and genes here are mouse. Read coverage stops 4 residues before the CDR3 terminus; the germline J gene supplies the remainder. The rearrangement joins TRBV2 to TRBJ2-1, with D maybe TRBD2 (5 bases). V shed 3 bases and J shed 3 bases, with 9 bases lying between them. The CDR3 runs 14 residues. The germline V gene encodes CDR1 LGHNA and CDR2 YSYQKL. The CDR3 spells CASSHPTVYAEQFF. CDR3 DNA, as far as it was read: TGTGCCAGCAGCCACCCGACTGTCTATGCT.

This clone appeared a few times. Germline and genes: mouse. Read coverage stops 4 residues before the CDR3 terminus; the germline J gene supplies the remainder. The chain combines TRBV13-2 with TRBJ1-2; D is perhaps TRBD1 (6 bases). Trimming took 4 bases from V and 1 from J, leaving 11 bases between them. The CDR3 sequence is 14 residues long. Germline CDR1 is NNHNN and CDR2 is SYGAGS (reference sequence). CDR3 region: CASGISGQNSDYTF. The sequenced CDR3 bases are TGTGCCAGCGGTATATCGGGACAAAACTCC.

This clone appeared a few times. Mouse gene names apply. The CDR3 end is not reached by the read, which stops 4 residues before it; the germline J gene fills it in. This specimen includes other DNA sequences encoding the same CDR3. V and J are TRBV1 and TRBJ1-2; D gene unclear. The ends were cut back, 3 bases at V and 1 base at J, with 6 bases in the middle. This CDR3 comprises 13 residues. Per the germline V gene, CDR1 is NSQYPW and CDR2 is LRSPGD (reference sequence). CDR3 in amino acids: CTCSAEGNSDYTF. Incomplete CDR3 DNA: TGCACCTGCAGTGCCGAGGGAAACTCC. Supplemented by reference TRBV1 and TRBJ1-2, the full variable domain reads VTLLEQNPRWRLVPRGQAVNLRCILKNSQYPWMSWYQQDLQKQLQWLFTLRSPGDKEVKSLPGADYLATRVTDTELRLQVANMSQGRTLYCTCSAEGNSDYTFGSGTRLLVI.

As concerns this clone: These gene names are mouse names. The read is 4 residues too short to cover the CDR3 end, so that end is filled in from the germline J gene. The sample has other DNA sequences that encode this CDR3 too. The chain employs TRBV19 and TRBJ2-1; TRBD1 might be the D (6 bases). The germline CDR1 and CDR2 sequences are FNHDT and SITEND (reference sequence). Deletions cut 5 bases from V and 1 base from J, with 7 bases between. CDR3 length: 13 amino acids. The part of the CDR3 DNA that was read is TGTGCCAGCAGCGGACAGAACTATGCT. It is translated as CASSGQNYA. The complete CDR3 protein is CASSGQNYAEQFF.

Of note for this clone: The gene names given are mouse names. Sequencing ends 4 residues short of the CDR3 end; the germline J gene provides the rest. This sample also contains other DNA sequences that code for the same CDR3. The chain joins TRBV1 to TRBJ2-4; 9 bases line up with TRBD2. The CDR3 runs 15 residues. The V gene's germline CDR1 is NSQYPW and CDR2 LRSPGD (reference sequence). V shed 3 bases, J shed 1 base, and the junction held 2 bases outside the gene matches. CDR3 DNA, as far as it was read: TGCACCTGCAGTGCTGGGGGGGCCGGTCAAAAC. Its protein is CTCSAGGAGQN. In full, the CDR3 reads CTCSAGGAGQNTLYF.

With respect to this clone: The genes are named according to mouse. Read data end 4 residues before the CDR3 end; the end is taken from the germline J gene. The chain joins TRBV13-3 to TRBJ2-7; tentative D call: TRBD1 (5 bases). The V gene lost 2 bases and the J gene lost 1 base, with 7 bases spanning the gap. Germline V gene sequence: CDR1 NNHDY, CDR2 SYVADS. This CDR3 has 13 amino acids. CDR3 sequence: CASSERGSYEQYF. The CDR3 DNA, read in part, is TGTGCCAGCAGTGAGAGGGGTTCCTAT.

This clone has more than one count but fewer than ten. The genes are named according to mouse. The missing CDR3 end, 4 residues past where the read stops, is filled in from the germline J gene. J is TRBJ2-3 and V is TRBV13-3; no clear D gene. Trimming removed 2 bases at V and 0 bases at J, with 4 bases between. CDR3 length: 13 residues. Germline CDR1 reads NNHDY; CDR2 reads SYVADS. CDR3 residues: CASSDQSAETLYF. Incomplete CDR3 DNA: TGTGCCAGCAGTGACCAGAGTGCAGAA.

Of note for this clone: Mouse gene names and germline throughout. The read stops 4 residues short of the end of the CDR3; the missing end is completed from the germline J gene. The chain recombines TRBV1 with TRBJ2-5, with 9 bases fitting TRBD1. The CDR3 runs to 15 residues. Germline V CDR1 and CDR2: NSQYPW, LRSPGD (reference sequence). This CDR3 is CTCSAAGQGRDTQYF. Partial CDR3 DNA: TGCACCTGCAGTGCAGCTGGACAGGGGAGGGAC. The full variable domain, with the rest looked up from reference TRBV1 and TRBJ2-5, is VTLLEQNPRWRLVPRGQAVNLRCILKNSQYPWMSWYQQDLQKQLQWLFTLRSPGDKEVKSLPGADYLATRVTDTELRLQVANMSQGRTLYCTCSAAGQGRDTQYFGPGTRLLVL.

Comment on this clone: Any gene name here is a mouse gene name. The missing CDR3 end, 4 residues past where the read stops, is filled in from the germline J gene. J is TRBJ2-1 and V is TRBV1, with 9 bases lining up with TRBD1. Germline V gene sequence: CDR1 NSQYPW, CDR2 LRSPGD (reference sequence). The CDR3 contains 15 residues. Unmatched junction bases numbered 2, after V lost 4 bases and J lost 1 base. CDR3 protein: CTCSGDRANYAEQFF. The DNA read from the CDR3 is TGCACCTGCAGTGGGGACAGGGCGAACTATGCT.

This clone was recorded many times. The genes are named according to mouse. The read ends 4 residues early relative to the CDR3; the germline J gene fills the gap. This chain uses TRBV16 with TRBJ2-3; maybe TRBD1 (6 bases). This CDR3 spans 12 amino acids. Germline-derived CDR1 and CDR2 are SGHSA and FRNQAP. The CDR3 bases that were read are TGTGCGCCACGACAGGTTGGAGAA. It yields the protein CAPRQVGE. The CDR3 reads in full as CAPRQVGETLYF.

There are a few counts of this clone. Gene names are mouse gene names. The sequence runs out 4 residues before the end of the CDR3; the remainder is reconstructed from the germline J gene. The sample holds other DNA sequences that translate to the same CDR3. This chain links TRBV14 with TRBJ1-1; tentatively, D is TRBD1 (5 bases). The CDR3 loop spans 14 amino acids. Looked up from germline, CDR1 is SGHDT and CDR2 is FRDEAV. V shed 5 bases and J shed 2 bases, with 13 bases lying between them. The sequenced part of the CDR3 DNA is TGTGCCAGCAGCCCCGGACACCCCAACACA. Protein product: CASSPGHPNT. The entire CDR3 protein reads CASSPGHPNTEVFF.

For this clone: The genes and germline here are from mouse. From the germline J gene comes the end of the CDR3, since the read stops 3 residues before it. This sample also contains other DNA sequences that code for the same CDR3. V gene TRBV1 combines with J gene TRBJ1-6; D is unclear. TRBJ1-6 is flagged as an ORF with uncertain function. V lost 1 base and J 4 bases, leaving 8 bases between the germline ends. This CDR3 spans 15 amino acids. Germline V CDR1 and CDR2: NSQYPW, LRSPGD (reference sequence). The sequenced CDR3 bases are TGCACCTGCAGTGCAGGTCGCAGTTATAATTCGCCC. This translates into CTCSAGRSYNSP. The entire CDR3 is CTCSAGRSYNSPLYF.

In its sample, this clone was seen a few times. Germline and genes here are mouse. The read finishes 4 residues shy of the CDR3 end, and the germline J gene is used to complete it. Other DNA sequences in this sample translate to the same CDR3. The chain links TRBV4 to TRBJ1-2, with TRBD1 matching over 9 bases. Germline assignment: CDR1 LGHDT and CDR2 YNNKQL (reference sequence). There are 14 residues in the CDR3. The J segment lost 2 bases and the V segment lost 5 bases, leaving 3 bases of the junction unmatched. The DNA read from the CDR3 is TGTGCCAGCAGCCCCGGGACAGGGAACTCC. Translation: CASSPGTGNS. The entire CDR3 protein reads CASSPGTGNSDYTF.

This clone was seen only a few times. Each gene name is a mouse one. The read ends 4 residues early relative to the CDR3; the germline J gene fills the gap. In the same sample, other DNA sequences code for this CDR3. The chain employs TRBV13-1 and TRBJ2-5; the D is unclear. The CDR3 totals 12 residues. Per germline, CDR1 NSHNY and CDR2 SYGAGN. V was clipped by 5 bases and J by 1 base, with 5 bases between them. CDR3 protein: CASRRDQDTQYF. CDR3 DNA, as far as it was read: TGTGCCAGCAGGAGGGACCAAGAC.

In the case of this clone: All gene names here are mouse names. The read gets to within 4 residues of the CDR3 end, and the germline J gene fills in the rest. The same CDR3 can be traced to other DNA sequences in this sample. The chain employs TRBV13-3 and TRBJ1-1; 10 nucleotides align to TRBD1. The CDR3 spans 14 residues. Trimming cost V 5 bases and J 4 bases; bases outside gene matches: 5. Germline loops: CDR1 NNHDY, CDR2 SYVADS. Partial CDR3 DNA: TGTGCCAGCAGAAAGACAGGGGGCGGCACA. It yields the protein CASRKTGGGT. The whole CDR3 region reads CASRKTGGGTEVFF.

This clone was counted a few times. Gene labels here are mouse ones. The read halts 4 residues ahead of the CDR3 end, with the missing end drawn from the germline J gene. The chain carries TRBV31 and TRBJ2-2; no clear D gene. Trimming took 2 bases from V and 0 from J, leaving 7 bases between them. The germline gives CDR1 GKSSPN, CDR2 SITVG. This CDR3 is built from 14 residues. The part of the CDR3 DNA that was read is TGTGCCTGGAGTTCAGGTGCAAACACCGGG. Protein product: CAWSSGANTG. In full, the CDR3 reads CAWSSGANTGQLYF.

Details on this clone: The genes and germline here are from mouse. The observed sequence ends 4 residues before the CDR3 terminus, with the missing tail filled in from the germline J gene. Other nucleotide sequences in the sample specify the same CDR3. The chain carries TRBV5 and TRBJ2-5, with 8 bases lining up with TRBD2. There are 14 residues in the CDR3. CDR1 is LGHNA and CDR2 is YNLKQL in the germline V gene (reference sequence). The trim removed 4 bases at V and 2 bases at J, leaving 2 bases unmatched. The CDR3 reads CASSPTGGQDTQYF. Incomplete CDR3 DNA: TGTGCCAGCAGCCCCACTGGGGGCCAAGAC.

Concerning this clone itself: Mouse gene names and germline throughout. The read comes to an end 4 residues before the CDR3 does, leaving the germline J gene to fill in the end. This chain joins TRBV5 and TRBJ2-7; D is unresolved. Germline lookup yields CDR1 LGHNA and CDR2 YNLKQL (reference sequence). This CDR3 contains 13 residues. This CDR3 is CASSQDAGDEQYF. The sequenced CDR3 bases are TGTGCCAGCAGCCAAGATGCTGGTGAT.